This record looks at one TCR beta chain sequence and its context. Its ends do not fully match the called genes, so a read error is possible. Donors each provided 7.5 to 10 milliliters of peripheral blood. The data were obtained in a study of blood T cells in healthy people across ages. Whole-study context: About one barcoded beta molecule per two T cells was the capture yield of template switching.

Next came a second PCR, run for about 7 to 12 cycles, which used a sample-barcoded 5' primer along with a J-beta primer mix. Carrying 12 random nucleotides, a template-switch adaptor labeled each individual cDNA molecule. A minimum of 2.5 million CDR3-containing paired-end reads was obtained for each sample. TCRdb used MiXCR to reprocess the 5' RACE reads, holding one entry per CDR3 protein. The table includes 380,000 or so distinct CDR3 sequences, about 52% detected once. The CDR3 extends over 15 amino acids. This sequence originates from a man in his sixties in good health. This chain links TRBV12-3 or TRBV12-4 with TRBJ2-3; D perhaps matches TRBD2 (5 bases). Sequencing was done on a sample of blood. CDR3 coding DNA: TGTGCCAGTAGTTTGGGGAGATCGAGCGCAGATACGCAGTATTTT. Protein: CASSLGRSSADTQYF.